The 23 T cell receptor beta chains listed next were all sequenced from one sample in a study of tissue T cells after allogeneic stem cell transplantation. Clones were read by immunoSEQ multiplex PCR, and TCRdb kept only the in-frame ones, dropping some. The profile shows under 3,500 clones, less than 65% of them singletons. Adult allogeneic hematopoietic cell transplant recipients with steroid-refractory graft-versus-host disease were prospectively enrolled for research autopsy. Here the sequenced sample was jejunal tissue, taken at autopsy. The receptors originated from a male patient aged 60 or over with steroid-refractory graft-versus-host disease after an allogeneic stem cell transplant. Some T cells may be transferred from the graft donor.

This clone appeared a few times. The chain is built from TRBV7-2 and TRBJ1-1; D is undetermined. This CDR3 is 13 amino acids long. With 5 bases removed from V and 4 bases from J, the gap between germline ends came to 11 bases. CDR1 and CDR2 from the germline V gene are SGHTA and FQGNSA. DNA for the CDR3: TGTGCCAGCAGCATTCAAATGGCCACTGAAGCTTTCTTT. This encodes CASSIQMATEAFF.

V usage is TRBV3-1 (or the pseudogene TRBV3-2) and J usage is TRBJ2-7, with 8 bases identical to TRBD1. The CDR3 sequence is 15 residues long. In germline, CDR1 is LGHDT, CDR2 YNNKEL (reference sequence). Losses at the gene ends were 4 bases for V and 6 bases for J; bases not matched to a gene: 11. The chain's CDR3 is CASSPYWTGIREQYF. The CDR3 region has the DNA TGTGCCAGCAGCCCTTACTGGACAGGGATCCGCGAGCAGTACTTC.

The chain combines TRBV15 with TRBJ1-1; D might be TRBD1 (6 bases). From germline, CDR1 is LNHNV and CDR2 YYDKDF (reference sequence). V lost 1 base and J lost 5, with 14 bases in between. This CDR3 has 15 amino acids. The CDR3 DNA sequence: TGTGCCACCAGCAGAGGTGGCAGGGGCATAACTGAAGCTTTCTTT. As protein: CATSRGGRGITEAFF.

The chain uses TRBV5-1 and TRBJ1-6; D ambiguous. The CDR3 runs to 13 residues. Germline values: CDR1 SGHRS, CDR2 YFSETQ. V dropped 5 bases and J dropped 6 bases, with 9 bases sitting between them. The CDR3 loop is CASSYDGNSPLHF. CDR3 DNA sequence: TGCGCCAGCAGTTACGACGGTAATTCACCCCTCCACTTT.

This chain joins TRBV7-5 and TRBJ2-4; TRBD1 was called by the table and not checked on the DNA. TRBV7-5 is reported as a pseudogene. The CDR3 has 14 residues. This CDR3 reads CARSLTGGENIQYF. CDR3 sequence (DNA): TGTGCCAGAAGCCTTACAGGGGGCGAAAACATTCAGTACTTC.

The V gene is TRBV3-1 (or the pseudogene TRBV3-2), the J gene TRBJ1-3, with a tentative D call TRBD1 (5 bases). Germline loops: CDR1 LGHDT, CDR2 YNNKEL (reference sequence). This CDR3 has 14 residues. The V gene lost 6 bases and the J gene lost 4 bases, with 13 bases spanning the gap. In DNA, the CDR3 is TGTGCCAGCAGATCTGAGGGGAACGGAAACACCATATATTTT. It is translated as CASRSEGNGNTIYF.

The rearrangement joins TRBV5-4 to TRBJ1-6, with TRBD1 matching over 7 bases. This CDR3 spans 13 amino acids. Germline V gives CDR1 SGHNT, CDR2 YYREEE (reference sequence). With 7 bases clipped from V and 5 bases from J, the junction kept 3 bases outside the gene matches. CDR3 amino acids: CASGTENNSPLHF. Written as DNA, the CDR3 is TGTGCCAGCGGGACAGAGAATAATTCACCCCTCCACTTT.

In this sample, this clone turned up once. CDR3 in DNA: TGTGCCAGCAGCCCACTCCTAGCTATACAAGAGACCCAGTACTTC. It translates to CASSPLLAIQETQYF. V is TRBV11-2 and J is TRBJ2-5; D is perhaps TRBD2 (5 bases). This CDR3 spans 15 amino acids. Germline assignment: CDR1 SGHAT and CDR2 FQNNGV. V shed 5 bases and J shed 2 bases, with 15 bases lying between them.

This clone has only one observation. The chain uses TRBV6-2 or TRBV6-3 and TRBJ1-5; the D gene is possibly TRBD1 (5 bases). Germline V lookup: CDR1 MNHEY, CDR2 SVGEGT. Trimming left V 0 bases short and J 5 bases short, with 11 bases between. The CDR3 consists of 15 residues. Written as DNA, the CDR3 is TGTGCCAGCAGTTACTCGTACAGGCCAGATCAGCCCCAGCATTTT. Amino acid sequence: CASSYSYRPDQPQHF.

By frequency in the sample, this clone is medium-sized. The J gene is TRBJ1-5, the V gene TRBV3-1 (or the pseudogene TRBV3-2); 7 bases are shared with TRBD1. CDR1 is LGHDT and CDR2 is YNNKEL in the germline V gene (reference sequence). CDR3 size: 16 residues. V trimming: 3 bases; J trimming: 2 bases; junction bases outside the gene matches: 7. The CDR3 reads CASSQTGIGGNQPQHF. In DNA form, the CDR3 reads TGTGCCAGCAGCCAGACAGGGATCGGCGGCAATCAGCCCCAGCATTTT.

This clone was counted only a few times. The CDR3 protein is CASSLRTSGGADTQYF. The CDR3 region has the DNA TGTGCCAGCAGCCTACGGACTAGCGGGGGAGCAGATACGCAGTATTTT. The chain joins TRBV11-3 to TRBJ2-3, with 13 bases matching TRBD2. CDR1 is SGHNT and CDR2 is YENEEA in the germline V gene. This CDR3 has 16 amino acids. V was pared by 5 bases and J by 4 bases, with 6 bases of the junction left unmatched.

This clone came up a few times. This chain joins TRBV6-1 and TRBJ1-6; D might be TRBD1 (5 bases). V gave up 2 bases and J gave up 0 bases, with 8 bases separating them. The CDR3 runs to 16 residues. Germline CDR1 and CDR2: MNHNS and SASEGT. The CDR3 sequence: CASSELGHSYNSPLHF. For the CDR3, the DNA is TGTGCCAGCAGTGAACTCGGACACTCCTATAATTCACCCCTCCACTTT.

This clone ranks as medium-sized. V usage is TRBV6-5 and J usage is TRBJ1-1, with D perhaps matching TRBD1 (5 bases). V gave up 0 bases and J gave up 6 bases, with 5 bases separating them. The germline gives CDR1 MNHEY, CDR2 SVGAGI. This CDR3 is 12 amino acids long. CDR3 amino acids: CASSYSGAEAFF. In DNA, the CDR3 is TGTGCCAGCAGTTACTCGGGGGCTGAAGCTTTCTTT.

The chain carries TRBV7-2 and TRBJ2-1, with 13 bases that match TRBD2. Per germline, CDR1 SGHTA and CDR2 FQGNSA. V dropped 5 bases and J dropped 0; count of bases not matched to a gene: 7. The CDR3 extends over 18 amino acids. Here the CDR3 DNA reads TGTGCCAGCAGCCCTGGGACTAGCGGGGTTGGCTCCTACAATGAGCAGTTCTTC. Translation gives CASSPGTSGVGSYNEQFF.

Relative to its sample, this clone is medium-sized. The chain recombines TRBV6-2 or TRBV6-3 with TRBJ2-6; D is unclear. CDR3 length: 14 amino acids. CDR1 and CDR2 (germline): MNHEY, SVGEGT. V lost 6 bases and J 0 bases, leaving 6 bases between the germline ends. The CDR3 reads CASSGASGANVLTF. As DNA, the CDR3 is TGTGCCAGCAGCGGAGCCTCTGGGGCCAACGTCCTGACTTTC.

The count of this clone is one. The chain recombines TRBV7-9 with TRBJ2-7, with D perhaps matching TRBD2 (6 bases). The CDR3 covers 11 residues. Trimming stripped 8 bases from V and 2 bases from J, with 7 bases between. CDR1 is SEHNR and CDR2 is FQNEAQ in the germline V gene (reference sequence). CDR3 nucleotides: TGTGCCAGCGGGGGGACCTACGAGCAGTACTTC. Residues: CASGGTYEQYF.

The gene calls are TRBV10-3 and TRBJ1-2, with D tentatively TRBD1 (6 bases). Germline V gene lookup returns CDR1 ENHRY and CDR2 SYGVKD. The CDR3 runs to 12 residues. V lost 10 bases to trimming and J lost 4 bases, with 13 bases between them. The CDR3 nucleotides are TGTGCCACCGGCTTGGACAGCTATGGCTACACCTTC. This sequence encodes CATGLDSYGYTF.

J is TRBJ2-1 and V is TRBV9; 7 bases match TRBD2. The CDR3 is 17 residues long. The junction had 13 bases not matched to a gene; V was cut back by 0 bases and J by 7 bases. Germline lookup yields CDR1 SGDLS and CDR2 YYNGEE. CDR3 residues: CASSVGSGAPSANEQFF. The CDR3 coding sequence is TGTGCCAGCAGCGTAGGGAGCGGGGCCCCCTCGGCAAATGAGCAGTTCTTC.

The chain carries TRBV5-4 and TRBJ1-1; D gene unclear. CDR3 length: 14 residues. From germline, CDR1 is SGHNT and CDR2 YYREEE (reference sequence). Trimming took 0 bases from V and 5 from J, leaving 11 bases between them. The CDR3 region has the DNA TGTGCCAGCAGCTTGGCAGCGATCGGAACTGAAGCTTTCTTT. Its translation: CASSLAAIGTEAFF.

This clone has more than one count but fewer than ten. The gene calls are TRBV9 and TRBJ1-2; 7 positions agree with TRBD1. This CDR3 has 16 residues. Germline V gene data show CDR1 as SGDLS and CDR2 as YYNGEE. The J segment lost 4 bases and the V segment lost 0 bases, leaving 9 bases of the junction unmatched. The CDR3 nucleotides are TGTGCCAGCAGCGTAGAGAGGCACAGGGGTGGCTATGGCTACACCTTC. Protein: CASSVERHRGGYGYTF. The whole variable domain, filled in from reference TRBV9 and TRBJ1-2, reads DSGVTQTPKHLITATGQRVTLRCSPRSGDLSVYWYQQSLDQGLQFLIQYYNGEERAKGNILERFSAQQFPDLHSELNLSSLELGDSALYFCASSVERHRGGYGYTFGSGTRLTVV.

CDR3 amino acids: CASSSQDGEQFF. The CDR3 DNA follows: TGTGCCAGCAGCTCACAGGACGGGGAGCAGTTCTTC. The chain uses TRBV7-9 and TRBJ2-1, with D possibly being TRBD1 (5 bases). Between the trimmed V and J ends, which lost 4 bases and 10 bases, there was a span of 11 bases. Germline values: CDR1 SEHNR, CDR2 FQNEAQ (reference sequence). This CDR3 spans 12 amino acids.

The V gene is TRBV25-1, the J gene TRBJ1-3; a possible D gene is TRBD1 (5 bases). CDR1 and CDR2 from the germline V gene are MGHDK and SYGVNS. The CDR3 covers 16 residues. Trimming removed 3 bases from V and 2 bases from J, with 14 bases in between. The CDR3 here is CASSDGGGGTGNTIYF. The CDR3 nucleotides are TGTGCCAGCAGTGACGGCGGCGGGGGTACTGGAAACACCATATATTTT.

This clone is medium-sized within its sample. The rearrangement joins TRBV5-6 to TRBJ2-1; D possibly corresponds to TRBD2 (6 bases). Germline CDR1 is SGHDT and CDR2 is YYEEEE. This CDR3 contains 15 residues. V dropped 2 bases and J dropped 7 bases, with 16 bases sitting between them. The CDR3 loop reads CASSFPRGGINEQFF. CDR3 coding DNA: TGTGCCAGCAGCTTTCCAAGGGGCGGGATAAATGAGCAGTTCTTC.